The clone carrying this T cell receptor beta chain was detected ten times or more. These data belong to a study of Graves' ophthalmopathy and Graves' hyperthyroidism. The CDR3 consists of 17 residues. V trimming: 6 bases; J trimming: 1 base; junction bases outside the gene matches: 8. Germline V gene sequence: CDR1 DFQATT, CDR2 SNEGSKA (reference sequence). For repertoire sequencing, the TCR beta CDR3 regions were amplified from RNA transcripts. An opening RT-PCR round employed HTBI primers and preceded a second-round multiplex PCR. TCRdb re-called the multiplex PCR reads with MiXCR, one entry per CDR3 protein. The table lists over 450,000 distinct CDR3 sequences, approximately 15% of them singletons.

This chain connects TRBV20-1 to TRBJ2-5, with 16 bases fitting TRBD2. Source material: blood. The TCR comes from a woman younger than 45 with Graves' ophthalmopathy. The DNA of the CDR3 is TGCAGTGCCGCGGGGACTAGCGGGAGGGGGGTCCAAGAGACCCAGTACTTC. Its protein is CSAAGTSGRGVQETQYF.